The text below deals with one T cell receptor beta chain. This sample is part of a study of blood T cell repertoires in COVID-19. Background on the study: Sites in the United States, Italy and Spain provided acute and convalescent COVID-19 samples. The cDNA or gDNA used as material had been derived from T cells, B-cell-depleted T cells, or PBMCs.

Original processing notes: Reference gene primer amplification yielded estimated nucleated cell counts. Repertoires were generated with immunoSEQ multiplex PCR, while TCRdb's copy carries only in-frame clones and drops some. D and trimming come from the DNA, and the V and J calls and clone size come from that table. The profile shows 200,000 to 300,000 clones, less than 90% of them singletons. V lost 3 bases, J lost 5 bases, and 10 bases lay in between. Germline CDR1 is SGHAT and CDR2 is FQNNGV. The CDR3 is 13 residues long. This chain links TRBV11-2 with TRBJ2-5; D call uncertain. Sequencing used peripheral blood. This clonotype was obtained from a man in his 60s with acute or convalescent COVID-19. CDR3 loop: CASSFLPTETQYF. CDR3 DNA sequence: TGTGCCAGCAGCTTCCTCCCTACGGAGACCCAGTACTTC.